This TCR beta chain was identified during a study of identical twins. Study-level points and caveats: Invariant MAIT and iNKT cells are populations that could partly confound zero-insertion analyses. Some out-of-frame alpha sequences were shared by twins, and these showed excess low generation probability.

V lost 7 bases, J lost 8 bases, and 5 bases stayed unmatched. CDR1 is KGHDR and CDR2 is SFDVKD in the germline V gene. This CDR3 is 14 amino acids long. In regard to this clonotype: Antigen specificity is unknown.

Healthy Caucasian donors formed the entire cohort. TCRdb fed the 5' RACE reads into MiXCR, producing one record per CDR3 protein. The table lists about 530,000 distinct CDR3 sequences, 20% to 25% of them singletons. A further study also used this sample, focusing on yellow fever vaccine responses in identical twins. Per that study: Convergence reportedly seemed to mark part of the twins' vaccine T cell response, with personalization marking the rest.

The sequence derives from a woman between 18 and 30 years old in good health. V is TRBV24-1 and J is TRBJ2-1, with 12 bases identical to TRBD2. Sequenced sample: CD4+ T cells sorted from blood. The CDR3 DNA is TGTGCCACCAGGACTAGCGGGGGTGGCTATGAGCAGTTCTTC. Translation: CATRTSGGGYEQFF.